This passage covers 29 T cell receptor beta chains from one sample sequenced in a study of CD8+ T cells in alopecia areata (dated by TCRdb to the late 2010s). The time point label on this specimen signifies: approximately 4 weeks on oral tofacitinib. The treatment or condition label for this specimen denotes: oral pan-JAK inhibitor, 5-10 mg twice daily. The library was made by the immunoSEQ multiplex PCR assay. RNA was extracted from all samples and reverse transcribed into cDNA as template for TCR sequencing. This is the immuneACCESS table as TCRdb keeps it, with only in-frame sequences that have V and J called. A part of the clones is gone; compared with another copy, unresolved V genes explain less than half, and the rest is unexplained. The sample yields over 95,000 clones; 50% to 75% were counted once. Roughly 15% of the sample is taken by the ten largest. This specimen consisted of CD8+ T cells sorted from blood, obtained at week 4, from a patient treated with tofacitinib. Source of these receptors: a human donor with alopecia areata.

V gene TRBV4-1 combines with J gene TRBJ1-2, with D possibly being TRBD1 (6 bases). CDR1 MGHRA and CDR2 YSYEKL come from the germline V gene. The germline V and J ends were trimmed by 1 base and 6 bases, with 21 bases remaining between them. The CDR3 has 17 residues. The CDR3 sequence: CASSQVPLAPRTDGYTF. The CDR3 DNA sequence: TGCGCCAGCAGCCAAGTTCCGTTGGCGCCGAGGACAGATGGCTACACCTTC.

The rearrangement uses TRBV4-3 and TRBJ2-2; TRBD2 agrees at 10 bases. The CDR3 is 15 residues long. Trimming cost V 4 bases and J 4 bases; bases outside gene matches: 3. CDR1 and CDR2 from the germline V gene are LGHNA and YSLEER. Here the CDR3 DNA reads TGCGCCAGCAGCCGGACTAGCGGAACCACCGGGGAGCTGTTTTTT. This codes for CASSRTSGTTGELFF.

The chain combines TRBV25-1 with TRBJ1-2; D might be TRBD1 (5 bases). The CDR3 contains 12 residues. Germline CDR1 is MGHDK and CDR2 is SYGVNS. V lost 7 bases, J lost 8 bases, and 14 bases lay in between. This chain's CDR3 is CASKAQGVGYTF. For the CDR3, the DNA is TGTGCCAGCAAGGCGCAGGGCGTGGGCTACACCTTC.

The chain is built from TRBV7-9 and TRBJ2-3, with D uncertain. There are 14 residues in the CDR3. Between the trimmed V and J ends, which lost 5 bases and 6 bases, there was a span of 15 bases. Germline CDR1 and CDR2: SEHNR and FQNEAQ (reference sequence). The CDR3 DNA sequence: TGTGCCAGCAGCCCCCCAACGGCCCTGGATACGCAGTATTTT. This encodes CASSPPTALDTQYF.

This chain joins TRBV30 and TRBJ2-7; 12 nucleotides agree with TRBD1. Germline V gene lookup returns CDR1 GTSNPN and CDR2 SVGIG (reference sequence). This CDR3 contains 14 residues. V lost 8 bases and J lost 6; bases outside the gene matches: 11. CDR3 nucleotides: TGTGCCGGGGATGGGGGACAGGGGGCTGTCGAGCAGTACTTC. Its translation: CAGDGGQGAVEQYF.

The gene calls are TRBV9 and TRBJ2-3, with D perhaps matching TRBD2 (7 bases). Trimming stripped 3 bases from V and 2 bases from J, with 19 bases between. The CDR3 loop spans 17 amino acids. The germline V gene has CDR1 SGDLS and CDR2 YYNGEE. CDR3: CASSARARGRDTDTQYF. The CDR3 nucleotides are TGTGCCAGCAGCGCTAGGGCGCGGGGGCGCGACACAGATACGCAGTATTTT.

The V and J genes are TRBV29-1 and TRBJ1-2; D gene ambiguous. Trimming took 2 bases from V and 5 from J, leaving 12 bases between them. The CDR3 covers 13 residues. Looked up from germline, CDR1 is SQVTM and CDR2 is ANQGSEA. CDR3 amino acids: CSVETWAPYGYTF. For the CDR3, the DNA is TGCAGCGTTGAAACCTGGGCGCCTTATGGCTACACCTTC.

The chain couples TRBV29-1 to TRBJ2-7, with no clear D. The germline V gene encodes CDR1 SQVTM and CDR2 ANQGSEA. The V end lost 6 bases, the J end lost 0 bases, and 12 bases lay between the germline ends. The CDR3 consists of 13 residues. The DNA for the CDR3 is TGCAGCGTCTTGGTCACCGTCTCCTACGAGCAGTACTTC. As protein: CSVLVTVSYEQYF.

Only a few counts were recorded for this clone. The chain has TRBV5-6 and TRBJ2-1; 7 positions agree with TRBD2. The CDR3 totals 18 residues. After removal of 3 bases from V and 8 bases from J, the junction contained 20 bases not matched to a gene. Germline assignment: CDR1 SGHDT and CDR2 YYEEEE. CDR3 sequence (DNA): TGTGCCAGCAGCTCGCGACTTCTCCGGGCGGGAGTAATTCATGAGCAGTTCTTC. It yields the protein CASSSRLLRAGVIHEQFF.

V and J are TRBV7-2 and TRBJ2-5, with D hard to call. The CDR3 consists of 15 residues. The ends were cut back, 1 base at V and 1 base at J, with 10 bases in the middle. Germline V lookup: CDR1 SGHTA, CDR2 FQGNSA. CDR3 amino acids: CASSLGQAFQETQYF. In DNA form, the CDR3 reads TGTGCCAGCAGCTTAGGCCAGGCCTTCCAAGAGACCCAGTACTTC. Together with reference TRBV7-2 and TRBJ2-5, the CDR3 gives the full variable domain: GAGVSQSPSNKVTEKGKDVELRCDPISGHTALYWYRQSLGQGLEFLIYFQGNSAPDKSGLPSDRFSAERTGGSVSTLTIQRTQQEDSAVYLCASSLGQAFQETQYFGPGTRLLVL.

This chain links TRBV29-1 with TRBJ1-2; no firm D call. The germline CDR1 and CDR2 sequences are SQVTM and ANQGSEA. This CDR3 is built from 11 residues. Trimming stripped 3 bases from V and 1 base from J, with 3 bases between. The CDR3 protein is CSVDDNYGYTF. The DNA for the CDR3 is TGCAGCGTTGATGATAACTATGGCTACACCTTC.

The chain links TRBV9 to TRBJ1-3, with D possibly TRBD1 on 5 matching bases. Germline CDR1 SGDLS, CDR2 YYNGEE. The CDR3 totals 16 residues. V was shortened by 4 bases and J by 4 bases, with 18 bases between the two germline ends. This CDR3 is CASSPVRDSPGNTIYF. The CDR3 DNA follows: TGTGCCAGCAGCCCCGTCAGGGACTCCCCAGGAAACACCATATATTTT.

The CDR3: CASSSRTSGGNTYQETQYF. The CDR3, as DNA: TGTGCCAGCAGCTCCAGGACTAGCGGGGGAAACACCTACCAAGAGACCCAGTACTTC. V and J are TRBV7-2 and TRBJ2-5; 13 positions agree with TRBD2. The CDR3 is 19 amino acids. V was pared by 4 bases and J by 0 bases, with 11 bases of the junction left unmatched. Germline loops: CDR1 SGHTA, CDR2 FQGNSA.

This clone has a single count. The CDR3 loop is CASSLGSQGANQPQHF. In DNA, the CDR3 is TGTGCCAGCAGCTTGGGGTCACAGGGAGCCAATCAGCCCCAGCATTTT. The V and J genes are TRBV7-2 and TRBJ1-5; D perhaps matches TRBD1 (6 bases). This CDR3 contains 16 residues. Trimming left V 3 bases short and J 3 bases short, with 15 bases between. Germline assignment: CDR1 SGHTA and CDR2 FQGNSA.

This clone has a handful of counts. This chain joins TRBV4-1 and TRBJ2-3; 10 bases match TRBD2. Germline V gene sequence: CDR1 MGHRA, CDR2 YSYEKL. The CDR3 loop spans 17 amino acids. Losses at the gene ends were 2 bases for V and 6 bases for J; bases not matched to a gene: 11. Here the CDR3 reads CASSQLFSGGLPDTQYF. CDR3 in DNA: TGCGCCAGCAGCCAACTGTTTAGCGGGGGGCTCCCGGATACGCAGTATTTT.

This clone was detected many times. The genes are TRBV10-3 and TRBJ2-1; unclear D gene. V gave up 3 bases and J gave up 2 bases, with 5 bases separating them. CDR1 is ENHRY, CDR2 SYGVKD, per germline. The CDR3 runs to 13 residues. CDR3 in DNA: TGTGCCATCAGTGACCCAACCTACAATGAGCAGTTCTTC. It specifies CAISDPTYNEQFF.

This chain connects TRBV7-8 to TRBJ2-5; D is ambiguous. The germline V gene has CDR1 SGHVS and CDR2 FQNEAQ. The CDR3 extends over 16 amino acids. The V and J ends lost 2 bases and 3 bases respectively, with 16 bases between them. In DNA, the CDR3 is TGTGCCAGCAGCTTATTACGACTTCACGTCGAAGAGACCCAGTACTTC. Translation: CASSLLRLHVEETQYF.

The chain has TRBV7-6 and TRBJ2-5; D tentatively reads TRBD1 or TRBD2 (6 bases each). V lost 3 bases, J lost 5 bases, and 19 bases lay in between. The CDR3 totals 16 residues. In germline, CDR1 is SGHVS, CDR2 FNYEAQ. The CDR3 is CASSFLLALRGETQYF. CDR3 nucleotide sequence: TGTGCCAGCAGCTTTCTTCTAGCGCTTAGGGGGGAGACCCAGTACTTC. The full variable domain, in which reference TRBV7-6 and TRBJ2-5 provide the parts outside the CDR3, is GAGVSQSPRYKVTKRGQDVALRCDPISGHVSLYWYRQALGQGPEFLTYFNYEAQQDKSGLPNDRFSAERPEGSISTLTIQRTEQRDSAMYRCASSFLLALRGETQYFGPGTRLLVL.

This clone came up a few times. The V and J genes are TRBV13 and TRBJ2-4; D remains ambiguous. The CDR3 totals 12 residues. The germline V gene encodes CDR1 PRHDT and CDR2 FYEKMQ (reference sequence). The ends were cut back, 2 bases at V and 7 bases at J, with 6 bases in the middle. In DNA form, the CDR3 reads TGTGCCAGCAGCTTATCCACCAACATTCAGTACTTC. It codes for CASSLSTNIQYF.

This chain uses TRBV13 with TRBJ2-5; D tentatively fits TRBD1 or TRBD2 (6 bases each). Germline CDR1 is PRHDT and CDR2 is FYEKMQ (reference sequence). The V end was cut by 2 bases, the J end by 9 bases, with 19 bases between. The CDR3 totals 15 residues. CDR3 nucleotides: TGTGCCAGCAGCTTACCTGGGTCCGGGGGCCGGGCCCAGTACTTC. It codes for CASSLPGSGGRAQYF.

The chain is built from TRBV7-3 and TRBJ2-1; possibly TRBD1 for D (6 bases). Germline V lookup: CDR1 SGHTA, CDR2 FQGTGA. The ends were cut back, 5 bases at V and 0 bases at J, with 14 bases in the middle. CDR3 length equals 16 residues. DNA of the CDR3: TGTGCCAGCAGCGACAGACAGGCGAGCTCCTACAATGAGCAGTTCTTC. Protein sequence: CASSDRQASSYNEQFF.

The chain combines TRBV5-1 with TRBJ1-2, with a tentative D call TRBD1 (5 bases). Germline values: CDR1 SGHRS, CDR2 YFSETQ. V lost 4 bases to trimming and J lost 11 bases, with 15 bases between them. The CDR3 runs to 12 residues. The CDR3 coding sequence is TGCGCCAGCAGCCCCGGGACGGCAACATACACCTTC. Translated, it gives CASSPGTATYTF.

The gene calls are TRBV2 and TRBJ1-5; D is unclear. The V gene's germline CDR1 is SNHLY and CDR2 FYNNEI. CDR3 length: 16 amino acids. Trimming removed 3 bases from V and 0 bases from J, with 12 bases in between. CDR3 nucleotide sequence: TGTGCCAGCAGTGATTCGACAAGGATTAGCAATCAGCCCCAGCATTTT. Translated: CASSDSTRISNQPQHF.

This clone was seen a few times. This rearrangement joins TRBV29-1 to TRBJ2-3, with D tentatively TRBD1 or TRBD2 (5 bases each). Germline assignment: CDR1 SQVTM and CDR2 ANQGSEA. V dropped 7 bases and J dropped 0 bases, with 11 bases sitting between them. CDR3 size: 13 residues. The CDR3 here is CSARGVSTDTQYF. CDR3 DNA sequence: TGCAGCGCCCGAGGGGTTAGCACAGATACGCAGTATTTT.

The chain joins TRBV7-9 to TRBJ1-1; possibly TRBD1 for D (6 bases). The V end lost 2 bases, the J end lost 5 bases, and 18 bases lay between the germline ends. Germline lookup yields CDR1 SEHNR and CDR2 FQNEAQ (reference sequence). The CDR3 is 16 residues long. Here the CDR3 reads CASSLFPQGRRTEAFF. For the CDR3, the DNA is TGTGCCAGCAGCTTATTCCCCCAGGGGCGACGAACTGAAGCTTTCTTT.

Here the CDR3 reads CASSSPSGSFNEQFF. Here the CDR3 DNA reads TGCGCCAGCAGCTCACCTAGCGGGAGCTTCAATGAGCAGTTCTTC. This chain joins TRBV5-1 and TRBJ2-1, with TRBD2 matching 10 bases. This CDR3 contains 15 residues. J lost 6 bases, V lost 3 bases, and 6 bases had no gene match. CDR1 SGHRS and CDR2 YFSETQ come from the germline V gene.

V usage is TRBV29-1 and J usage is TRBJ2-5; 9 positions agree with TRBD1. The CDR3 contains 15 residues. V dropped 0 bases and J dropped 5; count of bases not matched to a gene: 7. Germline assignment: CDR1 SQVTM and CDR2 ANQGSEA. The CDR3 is CSVEDGGTGLETQYF. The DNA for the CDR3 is TGCAGCGTTGAAGATGGGGGGACAGGGCTGGAGACCCAGTACTTC.

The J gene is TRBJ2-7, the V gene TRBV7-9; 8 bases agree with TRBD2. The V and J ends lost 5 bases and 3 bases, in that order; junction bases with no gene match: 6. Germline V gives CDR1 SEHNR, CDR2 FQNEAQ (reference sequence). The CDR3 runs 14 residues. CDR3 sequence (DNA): TGTGCCAGCAGCCCCCCGGGACTAGTCTACGAGCAGTACTTC. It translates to CASSPPGLVYEQYF.

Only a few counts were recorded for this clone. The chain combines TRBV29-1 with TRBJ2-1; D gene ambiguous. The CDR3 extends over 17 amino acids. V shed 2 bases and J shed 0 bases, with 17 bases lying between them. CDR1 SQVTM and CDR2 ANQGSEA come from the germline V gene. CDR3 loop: CSVELWAAPSSYNEQFF. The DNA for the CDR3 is TGCAGCGTTGAACTCTGGGCAGCACCTAGCTCCTACAATGAGCAGTTCTTC.